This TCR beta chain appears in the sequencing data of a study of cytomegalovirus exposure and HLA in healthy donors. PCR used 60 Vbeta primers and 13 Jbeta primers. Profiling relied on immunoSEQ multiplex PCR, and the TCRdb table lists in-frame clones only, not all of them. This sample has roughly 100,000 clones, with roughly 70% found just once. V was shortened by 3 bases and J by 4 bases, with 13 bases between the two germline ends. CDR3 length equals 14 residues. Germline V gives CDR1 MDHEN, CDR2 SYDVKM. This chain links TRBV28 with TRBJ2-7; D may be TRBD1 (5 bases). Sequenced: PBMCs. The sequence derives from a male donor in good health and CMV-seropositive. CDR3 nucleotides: TGTGCCAGCAGTTTCGGCAGGGCCCTTTACGAGCAGTACTTC. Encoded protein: CASSFGRALYEQYF.